There are many counts of the clone carrying this T cell receptor beta chain. The antigen remains undetermined. Making the bulk TCR libraries relied on previously described methods and listed TCR primers. Via MiXCR, TCRdb re-called the PCR reads, giving one row per CDR3 protein. The profile shows some 320,000 distinct CDR3 sequences, 24% of them singletons. This entry is derived from a study of molecular identifiers for immune sequencing clone quantification. Study observations and caveats: Highly expanded clone sizes could be underestimated through barcode sharing by identical TCR molecules. Clones with over 20 RNA copies captured over 99% of effector molecules but under 1% of naive ones.

CDR1 is SGHTA, CDR2 FQGNSA, per germline. The CDR3 totals 16 residues. Trimming left V 0 bases short and J 5 bases short, with 15 bases between. Every naive CD8 library was made from between about 20,000 and 1,000,000 sorted cells with 10%, 30% or 50% RNA. The sequence derives from a human donor in good health. Some libraries in this study had Jurkat cell RNA spiked in. The sample consisted of naive CD8+ T cells from blood, with Jurkat cell RNA spiked in. Sample subset: FACS-sorted CD8+CD4-CCR7+CD45RA+ naive T cells. The chain couples TRBV7-2 to TRBJ2-3; tentatively, D is TRBD2 (6 bases). The CDR3 DNA reads TGTGCCAGCAGCTTAGCCCCCTACGGCGGGATAGATACGCAGTATTTT. The encoded protein is CASSLAPYGGIDTQYF. The variable domain in full, with the rest retrieved from reference TRBV7-2 and TRBJ2-3, is GAGVSQSPSNKVTEKGKDVELRCDPISGHTALYWYRQSLGQGLEFLIYFQGNSAPDKSGLPSDRFSAERTGGSVSTLTIQRTQQEDSAVYLCASSLAPYGGIDTQYFGPGTRLTVL.